This record looks at one TCR beta chain sequence and its context. The data originate from a study of CD8 T cells in Susac syndrome. RNA totalling roughly 0.45 to 1 ug underwent reverse transcription with random hexamers. Multiplex PCR with immunoSEQ amplified the TCR beta CDR3 across 54 Vbeta and 13 Jbeta. TCRdb processed the immunoSEQ multiplex PCR reads anew with MiXCR; each CDR3 protein has one entry. The sample includes 100,000 to 150,000 distinct CDR3 sequences, roughly 96% of them seen just once. TCR beta from blood CD8+ and CD4+ T cells was sequenced. The healthy controls were matched to patients by age and sex. TEMRA cells were FACS-enriched and CD8+ and CD4+ T cells negatively isolated. Trimming left V 5 bases short and J 3 bases short, with 17 bases between. The CDR3 spans 15 residues. Looked up from germline, CDR1 is SNHLY and CDR2 is FYNNEI.

This TCR was recovered from a human donor in good health. Material for sequencing was CD4+ T cells from PBMCs. This sequence joins TRBV2 and TRBJ2-7, with D perhaps being TRBD1 or TRBD2 (5 bases each). The CDR3 here is CASSSGPPDFYEQYF. The CDR3, as DNA: TGTGCCAGCAGTTCGGGGCCCCCCGACTTCTACGAGCAGTACTTC.